The clone carrying this TCR beta chain has at least ten counts. The antigen is unknown. This specimen comes from a study of CD8 T cells in ankylosing spondylitis. Study-level results: Past studies reported some motif variants in reactive arthritis synovial fluid and blood. Ankylosing spondylitis blood appeared to carry a characteristic TCR beta motif of eight or nine highly homologous variants. Disease-associated clones were reportedly significantly overrepresented in matched ankylosing spondylitis synovial fluid.

The TCR beta libraries were generated through quantitative 5'-RACE incorporating molecular barcodes. TCRdb re-called the 5' RACE reads through MiXCR, storing one row per CDR3 protein. The sample includes some 140,000 distinct CDR3 sequences, about an eighth of them seen just once. The specimen sequenced was blood, either unsorted or a sorted T cell fraction (not recorded which). This receptor was obtained from a female donor with ankylosing spondylitis or in good health (not recorded which).

CDR3 in DNA: TGCGCCAGCAGCTTCACGGGGGAACTAAGCTATGAGCAGTTCTTC. It codes for CASSFTGELSYEQFF. This chain links TRBV5-1 with TRBJ2-1, with D perhaps matching TRBD2 (6 bases). Germline CDR1 is SGHRS and CDR2 is YFSETQ. The length of the CDR3 is 15 residues. Trimming cost V 2 bases and J 8 bases, with 17 bases left between them. Full variable domain (missing parts from reference TRBV5-1 and TRBJ2-1): KAGVTQTPRYLIKTRGQQVTLSCSPISGHRSVSWYQQTPGQGLQFLFEYFSETQRNKGNFPGRFSGRQFSNSRSEMNVSTLELGDSALYLCASSFTGELSYEQFFGPGTRLTVL.